The 9 T cell receptor beta chains reported below all come from one sample, sequenced in a study of shared clonotypes between healthy human individuals. Some clones are missing from TCRdb's copy, which holds only in-frame ones; the method was immunoSEQ multiplex PCR. Of 850,000 to 1,200,000 clones in the sample, around 76% were seen once. Sequenced input: memory CD4+ T cells sorted from blood. Subset indicated: CD45RA-negative fraction. The receptors shown here come from a man between 18 and 35 years old in good health.

This clone was observed many times. Other DNA sequences in this sample translate to the same CDR3. The chain is built from TRBV28 and TRBJ1-3, with D tentatively TRBD1 (5 bases). V shed 5 bases and J shed 1 base, with 18 bases lying between them. Germline V lookup: CDR1 MDHEN, CDR2 SYDVKM. The CDR3 spans 17 residues. CDR3 amino acids: CASSPPFGRDSGNTIYF. As DNA, the CDR3 is TGTGCCAGCAGTCCCCCTTTTGGCAGGGATTCTGGAAACACCATATATTTT.

This chain connects TRBV5-1 to TRBJ2-3, with D possibly called TRBD1 or TRBD2 (7 bases each). Germline assignment: CDR1 SGHRS and CDR2 YFSETQ. V lost 4 bases to trimming and J lost 0 bases, with 21 bases between them. The CDR3 contains 18 residues. In DNA form, the CDR3 reads TGCGCCAGCAGCAGGGCGGCAGGGGGAGGGCCCAGCACAGATACGCAGTATTTT. Amino acids: CASSRAAGGGPSTDTQYF. The variable domain in full, completed from reference TRBV5-1 and TRBJ2-3, reads KAGVTQTPRYLIKTRGQQVTLSCSPISGHRSVSWYQQTPGQGLQFLFEYFSETQRNKGNFPGRFSGRQFSNSRSEMNVSTLELGDSALYLCASSRAAGGGPSTDTQYFGPGTRLTVL.

The rearrangement uses TRBV5-1 and TRBJ2-5; 9 nucleotides match TRBD2. Trimming took 7 bases from V and 3 from J; bases not matched to a gene: 7. This CDR3 has 14 amino acids. The V gene's germline CDR1 is SGHRS and CDR2 YFSETQ. The DNA of the CDR3 is TGCGCCAGCTTACGAGGCGGGGGGGAAGAGACCCAGTACTTC. It encodes CASLRGGGEETQYF.

CDR3 nucleotide sequence: TGTGCCAGCAGTCAGGCCAGGGTGAGGGGGGAGCTGTTTTTT. Its protein is CASSQARVRGELFF. The V and J genes are TRBV7-2 and TRBJ2-2, with a possible D match to TRBD1 (5 bases). In germline, CDR1 is SGHTA, CDR2 FQGNSA. CDR3 size: 14 residues. V dropped 6 bases and J dropped 8 bases, with 16 bases sitting between them.

This clone was counted only a few times. The gene calls are TRBV6-5 and TRBJ1-2; weak D call: TRBD1 (6 bases). CDR3 size: 14 residues. Germline CDR1 is MNHEY and CDR2 is SVGAGI. Trimming pared 8 bases from V and 4 bases from J, leaving 17 bases between. CDR3: CASRISGEVYGYTF. CDR3 DNA sequence: TGTGCCAGCCGAATCTCAGGGGAAGTCTATGGCTACACCTTC.

The chain employs TRBV7-9 and TRBJ2-7; 10 positions agree with TRBD1. The V segment lost 4 bases and the J segment 13 bases; nucleotides outside the gene matches: 10. Germline CDR1 SEHNR, CDR2 FQNEAQ (reference sequence). The CDR3 is 13 residues long. This chain's CDR3 is CASSSRQGAFKYF. CDR3 DNA: TGTGCCAGCAGCTCACGACAGGGGGCTTTTAAATACTTC.

CDR3 region: CASSLTSGAETQYF. The CDR3 DNA sequence: TGTGCCAGCAGTTTGACTAGCGGGGCGGAGACCCAGTACTTC. The rearrangement uses TRBV5-4 and TRBJ2-5; 11 nucleotides align to TRBD2. The junction had 5 bases not matched to a gene; V was cut back by 5 bases and J by 5 bases. The CDR3 is made up of 14 amino acids. Germline V lookup: CDR1 SGHNT, CDR2 YYREEE (reference sequence).

The chain combines TRBV28 with TRBJ2-7, with 8 positions matching TRBD1. V was pared by 5 bases and J by 3 bases, with 6 bases of the junction left unmatched. CDR1 and CDR2 from the germline V gene are MDHEN and SYDVKM. CDR3 length: 14 residues. The CDR3 is CASSGRTGSYEQYF. The CDR3 region has the DNA TGTGCCAGCAGTGGCCGGACAGGGAGCTACGAGCAGTACTTC.

The rearrangement links TRBV4-1 to TRBJ2-2; the D is unclear. V was pared by 2 bases and J by 1 base, with 17 bases between. The germline V gene has CDR1 MGHRA and CDR2 YSYEKL. The CDR3 runs to 18 residues. Written as DNA, the CDR3 is TGCGCCAGCAGCCAACGTCCGCCGGGTATCGAGAACACCGGGGAGCTGTTTTTT. This gives the protein CASSQRPPGIENTGELFF.